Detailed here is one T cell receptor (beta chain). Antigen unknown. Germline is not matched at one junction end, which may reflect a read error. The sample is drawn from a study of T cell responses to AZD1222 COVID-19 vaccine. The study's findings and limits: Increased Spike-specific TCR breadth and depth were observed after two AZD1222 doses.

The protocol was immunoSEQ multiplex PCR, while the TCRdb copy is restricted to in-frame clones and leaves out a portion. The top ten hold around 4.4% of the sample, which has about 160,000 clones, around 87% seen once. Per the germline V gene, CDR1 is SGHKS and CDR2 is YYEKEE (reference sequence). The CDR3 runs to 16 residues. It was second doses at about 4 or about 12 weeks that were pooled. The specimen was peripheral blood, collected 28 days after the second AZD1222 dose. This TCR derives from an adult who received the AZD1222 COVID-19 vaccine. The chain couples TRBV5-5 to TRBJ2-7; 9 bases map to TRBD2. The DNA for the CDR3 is TGTGCCAGCAGCTTGTGGGCGGGGGGGACCTCCGACGAGCAGTACTTC. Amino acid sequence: CASSLWAGGTSDEQYF.